These 19 T cell receptor beta chains share one sample of origin, sequenced in a study of control samples from healthy donors and cancer patients. The method was immunoSEQ multiplex PCR; TCRdb's version includes in-frame clones alone and lacks a portion of them. Of approximately 150,000 clones in the sample, about 91% are singletons; the top ten hold roughly 3.2%. The sequenced sample consisted of blood. The receptors originated from a man in his thirties or forties in good health.

The CDR3: CASSLSIGANEKLFF. Here the CDR3 DNA reads TGTGCCAGCAGTTTATCGATAGGTGCTAATGAAAAACTGTTTTTT. The chain uses TRBV27 and TRBJ1-4; the D is unclear. V lost 0 bases to trimming and J lost 3 bases, with 8 bases between them. The CDR3 is 15 residues long. The V gene's germline CDR1 is MNHEY and CDR2 SMNVEV (reference sequence). Drawing the rest from reference TRBV27 and TRBJ1-4, the complete variable domain is EAQVTQNPRYLITVTGKKLTVTCSQNMNHEYMSWYRQDPGLGLRQIYYSMNVEVTDKGDVPEGYKVSRKEKRNFPLILESPSPNQTSLYFCASSLSIGANEKLFFGSGTQLSVL.

The CDR3 DNA is TGTGCCATCAGTGACACCGGGACAGGGTCCTACGAGCAGTACTTC. It translates to CAISDTGTGSYEQYF. The V call is TRBV10-3, the J call TRBJ2-7, with TRBD1 identical over 9 bases. This CDR3 has 15 amino acids. CDR1 and CDR2 from the germline V gene are ENHRY and SYGVKD. The junction had 4 bases not matched to a gene; V was cut back by 3 bases and J by 1 base.

This clone showed up just once. The chain employs TRBV24-1 and TRBJ1-1; D is unresolved. Deletions cut 5 bases from V and 1 base from J, with 7 bases between. CDR1 and CDR2 (germline): KGHDR, SFDVKD. The CDR3 covers 13 residues. The CDR3 reads CATSGVENTEAFF. The CDR3 DNA reads as TGTGCCACCAGTGGCGTAGAGAACACTGAAGCTTTCTTT.

The chain links TRBV5-1 to TRBJ1-3, with 7 bases lining up with TRBD1. The trim removed 4 bases at V and 0 bases at J, leaving 10 bases unmatched. This CDR3 is built from 17 residues. CDR1 and CDR2 (germline): SGHRS, YFSETQ. CDR3 nucleotides: TGCGCCAGCAGCCGTCAAACAGGGGCGCCCTCTGGAAACACCATATATTTT. Encoded protein: CASSRQTGAPSGNTIYF.

This clone was detected once. The genes are TRBV2 and TRBJ2-3; possibly TRBD1 for D (6 bases). The CDR3 loop spans 16 amino acids. The germline V and J ends were trimmed by 5 bases and 0 bases, with 15 bases remaining between them. Germline CDR1 is SNHLY and CDR2 is FYNNEI. CDR3: CASSLMGTISTDTQYF. The CDR3 DNA follows: TGTGCCAGCAGTTTAATGGGGACAATCAGCACAGATACGCAGTATTTT.

The rearrangement joins TRBV12-3 or TRBV12-4 to TRBJ1-1; D ambiguous. The CDR3 totals 13 residues. V was clipped by 3 bases and J by 2 bases, with 7 bases between them. In DNA, the CDR3 is TGTGCCAGCAGTTTTAAGGTTAACACTGAAGCTTTCTTT. Its protein product is CASSFKVNTEAFF.

The chain links TRBV4-1 to TRBJ1-1; maybe TRBD1 (5 bases). V was shortened by 2 bases and J by 4 bases, with 11 bases between the two germline ends. Germline V gene data show CDR1 as MGHRA and CDR2 as YSYEKL. This CDR3 comprises 14 residues. In nucleotides, the CDR3 is TGCGCCAGCAGCCAATTACTGGGGCTCACTGAAGCTTTCTTT. It specifies CASSQLLGLTEAFF.

This chain uses TRBV12-3 or TRBV12-4 with TRBJ1-3, with D uncertain. Trimming stripped 4 bases from V and 4 bases from J, with 8 bases between. The CDR3 is made up of 13 amino acids. The CDR3 is CASSSGRGNTIYF. The CDR3 nucleotides read TGTGCCAGCAGTTCCGGACGGGGAAACACCATATATTTT.

V is TRBV4-2 and J is TRBJ2-7; 9 bases align to TRBD2. The CDR3 loop spans 16 amino acids. Germline V gene data show CDR1 as LGHNA and CDR2 as YNFKEQ. The V and J ends lost 0 bases and 4 bases, in that order; junction bases with no gene match: 7. The DNA for the CDR3 is TGTGCCAGCAGCCAAGATGGGGCTAGCGGGAAGTACGAGCAGTACTTC. It translates to CASSQDGASGKYEQYF.

The gene calls are TRBV2 and TRBJ2-1, with 10 bases aligning to TRBD1. V trimming: 7 bases; J trimming: 6 bases; junction bases outside the gene matches: 6. The CDR3 is made up of 14 amino acids. Germline V gene lookup returns CDR1 SNHLY and CDR2 FYNNEI. The CDR3 nucleotides read TGTGCCAGCATTCCGGGACAGGGGTCCAATGAGCAGTTCTTC. This sequence encodes CASIPGQGSNEQFF.

The chain combines TRBV30 with TRBJ1-5, with 7 bases matching TRBD1. The CDR3 length is 14 residues. The germline gives CDR1 GTSNPN, CDR2 SVGIG (reference sequence). V shed 0 bases and J 2 bases; nucleotides not matched to a gene: 1. As DNA, the CDR3 is TGTGCCTGGAGTGTTGGACAGGGCAATCAGCCCCAGCATTTT. This codes for CAWSVGQGNQPQHF.

This sequence joins TRBV7-4 and TRBJ1-4; maybe TRBD1 (6 bases). V dropped 2 bases and J dropped 13 bases, with 11 bases sitting between them. CDR3 length: 12 residues. Germline V gives CDR1 SGHVT, CDR2 SQSDAQ. The CDR3 DNA reads TGTGCCAGCAGCTTAACAGGGACCTTACTGTTTTTT. It encodes CASSLTGTLLFF. The full variable domain, with the rest looked up from reference TRBV7-4 and TRBJ1-4, is GAGVSQSPRYKVAKRGRDVALRCDSISGHVTLYWYRQTLGQGSEVLTYSQSDAQRDKSGRPSGRFSAERPERSVSTLKIQRTEQGDSAVYLCASSLTGTLLFFGSGTQLSVL.

This clone showed up just once. The V gene is TRBV7-8, the J gene TRBJ1-6, with D hard to call. Germline loops: CDR1 SGHVS, CDR2 FQNEAQ. The CDR3 has 14 amino acids. V lost 2 bases, J lost 4 bases, and 6 bases lay in between. The CDR3: CASSLPGYNSPLHF. The DNA for the CDR3 is TGTGCCAGCAGCTTACCAGGTTATAATTCACCCCTCCACTTT.

This chain connects TRBV27 to TRBJ2-1; 11 bases are a match to TRBD1. Germline CDR1 reads MNHEY; CDR2 reads SMNVEV (reference sequence). V lost 11 bases, J lost 8 bases, and 11 bases stayed unmatched. The CDR3 extends over 14 amino acids. Here the CDR3 reads CAPPRDRGMDEQFF. CDR3 nucleotide sequence: TGTGCCCCCCCTCGGGACAGGGGGATGGATGAGCAGTTCTTC.

The DNA for the CDR3 is TGTGCCTGGAGTGTGGGCGGTCCCTACGAGCAGTACTTC. It yields the protein CAWSVGGPYEQYF. This chain uses TRBV30 with TRBJ2-7, with D unclear. The CDR3 length is 13 residues. The germline gives CDR1 GTSNPN, CDR2 SVGIG (reference sequence). V was shortened by 0 bases and J by 2 bases, with 8 bases between the two germline ends.

The chain recombines TRBV24-1 with TRBJ1-5, with no clear D. CDR3 length: 13 amino acids. The V end was cut by 2 bases, the J end by 0 bases, with 1 base between. The germline V gene has CDR1 KGHDR and CDR2 SFDVKD. The CDR3 coding sequence is TGTGCCACCAGTGATTCTAGCAATCAGCCCCAGCATTTT. Its protein product is CATSDSSNQPQHF.

The J gene is TRBJ1-5, the V gene TRBV4-1; D unresolved. Trimming took 1 base from V and 3 from J, leaving 10 bases between them. Per germline, CDR1 MGHRA and CDR2 YSYEKL. The CDR3 consists of 15 residues. CDR3 amino acids: CASSQVASDNQPQHF. The CDR3, as DNA: TGCGCCAGCAGCCAAGTGGCGTCAGACAATCAGCCCCAGCATTTT.

J is TRBJ2-3 and V is TRBV27; 9 nucleotides align to TRBD2. This CDR3 is 15 amino acids long. CDR1 and CDR2 from the germline V gene are MNHEY and SMNVEV (reference sequence). Trimming cost V 4 bases and J 7 bases; bases outside gene matches: 9. CDR3 DNA sequence: TGTGCCAGCAGTTCACAGCGGGGGGCACCTTATACGCAGTATTTT. Protein product: CASSSQRGAPYTQYF.

The V and J genes are TRBV11-2 and TRBJ1-1; D gene ambiguous. The CDR3 spans 14 residues. Per germline, CDR1 SGHAT and CDR2 FQNNGV. Trimming stripped 5 bases from V and 3 bases from J, with 13 bases between. The CDR3 spells CASSDPQFHTEAFF. The CDR3 DNA reads as TGTGCCAGCAGCGACCCCCAGTTCCACACTGAAGCTTTCTTT.